What follows are 31 T cell receptor beta chains derived from one specimen sequenced in a study of blood T cell repertoires in COVID-19 (TCRdb year 2020). The library relied on the immunoSEQ multiplex PCR assay. TCRdb stores this immuneACCESS table with in-frame sequences only. Part of the clones is absent; in the studies checked, under half of the shortfall reflects unresolved V genes, and no reason is known for the rest. The sample yields about 260,000 clones; around 88% were counted once. The ten largest clones represent roughly 1.2% of the sample. Sequencing input: PBMCs or T cells enriched from blood (not recorded which). These receptor sequences come from a woman aged 40-49 years with acute COVID-19.

The gene calls are TRBV24-1 and TRBJ2-7; possibly TRBD2 for D (5 bases). V was clipped by 3 bases and J by 0 bases, with 14 bases between them. Germline CDR1 reads KGHDR; CDR2 reads SFDVKD. The CDR3 is 16 residues long. The CDR3 DNA reads as TGTGCCACCAGTGATCGGGAACAACGGAGCTCCTACGAGCAGTACGTC. Translating gives CATSDREQRSSYEQYV.

The CDR3 spells CASSKGGTGSPLHF. As DNA, the CDR3 is TGTGCCAGCAGTAAGGGTGGGACAGGTTCACCCCTCCACTTT. The chain employs TRBV27 and TRBJ1-6, with 8 bases fitting TRBD1. Germline values: CDR1 MNHEY, CDR2 SMNVEV (reference sequence). CDR3 length: 14 amino acids. V lost 5 bases and J lost 9; bases outside the gene matches: 6.

The chain couples TRBV7-2 to TRBJ1-5; unclear D gene. V gave up 6 bases and J gave up 3 bases, with 15 bases separating them. Germline assignment: CDR1 SGHTA and CDR2 FQGNSA. The CDR3 sequence is 15 residues long. The CDR3 protein is CASSSQVDSNQPQHF. Written as DNA, the CDR3 is TGTGCCAGCAGTTCCCAGGTCGATTCCAATCAGCCCCAGCATTTT.

V gene TRBV19 combines with J gene TRBJ1-2, with a tentative D call TRBD1 (5 bases). Per the germline V gene, CDR1 is LNHDA and CDR2 is SQIVND (reference sequence). The CDR3 is made up of 14 amino acids. Trimming stripped 7 bases from V and 8 bases from J, with 20 bases between. CDR3 amino acids: CASTPSGREAGYTF. Written as DNA, the CDR3 is TGTGCCAGTACCCCATCGGGCAGGGAGGCAGGCTACACCTTC. The variable domain in full, with the rest retrieved from reference TRBV19 and TRBJ1-2, is DGGITQSPKYLFRKEGQNVTLSCEQNLNHDAMYWYRQDPGQGLRLIYYSQIVNDFQKGDIAEGYSVSREKKESFPLTVTSAQKNPTAFYLCASTPSGREAGYTFGSGTRLTVV.

This clone was picked up one time. V usage is TRBV25-1 and J usage is TRBJ1-1; the D gene is possibly TRBD1 (5 bases). The germline V gene encodes CDR1 MGHDK and CDR2 SYGVNS. V was clipped by 4 bases and J by 4 bases, with 13 bases between them. CDR3 length equals 14 residues. CDR3 loop: CASSGQGAGTEAFF. CDR3 nucleotide sequence: TGTGCCAGCAGTGGCCAGGGAGCGGGCACTGAAGCTTTCTTT.

This clone showed up just a few times. This chain uses TRBV4-2 with TRBJ2-7; 9 bases are a match to TRBD2. The ends lost 0 bases at V and 3 bases at J; junction bases unmatched: 6. The length of the CDR3 is 16 residues. Germline loops: CDR1 LGHNA, CDR2 YNFKEQ. This CDR3 is CASSQETAGGGYEQYF. CDR3 DNA: TGTGCCAGCAGCCAAGAGACGGCGGGAGGGGGCTACGAGCAGTACTTC.

The rearrangement uses TRBV6-2 or TRBV6-3 and TRBJ1-1; TRBD1 matches 9 bases. V trimming: 4 bases; J trimming: 5 bases; junction bases outside the gene matches: 2. The CDR3 is made up of 13 amino acids. Germline V gene sequence: CDR1 MNHEY, CDR2 SVGEGT. The CDR3 is CASSFGTGTEAFF. The DNA of the CDR3 is TGTGCCAGCAGTTTCGGGACAGGGACTGAAGCTTTCTTT.

The J gene is TRBJ2-7, the V gene TRBV25-1; 10 bases match TRBD2. V lost 5 bases, J lost 3 bases, and 13 bases stayed unmatched. The CDR3 loop spans 17 amino acids. Per germline, CDR1 MGHDK and CDR2 SYGVNS. CDR3 residues: CASSTTARASGSYEQYF. The CDR3 DNA reads TGTGCCAGCAGTACAACCGCGCGGGCTAGCGGGAGCTACGAGCAGTACTTC.

The CDR3 loop reads CASSLSGLNTEAFF. Written as DNA, the CDR3 is TGCGCCAGCAGCTTGTCAGGATTGAACACTGAAGCTTTCTTT. The V and J genes are TRBV5-1 and TRBJ1-1; no clear D gene. Germline values: CDR1 SGHRS, CDR2 YFSETQ. Trimming cost V 1 base and J 0 bases, with 7 bases left between them. This CDR3 is built from 14 residues.

The chain has TRBV7-8 and TRBJ2-7; possible D gene TRBD2, 6 bases. The V end was cut by 4 bases, the J end by 4 bases, with 23 bases between. The CDR3 totals 17 residues. Germline V CDR1 and CDR2: SGHVS, FQNEAQ. The CDR3, as DNA: TGTGCCAGCAGCTCCCCCCGGGAGAGGCAAATGGTTTACGAGCAGTACTTC. It is translated as CASSSPRERQMVYEQYF.

J is TRBJ1-1 and V is TRBV5-1; D is ambiguous. V lost 0 bases, J lost 5 bases, and 8 bases lay in between. The CDR3 runs 13 residues. CDR1 and CDR2 from the germline V gene are SGHRS and YFSETQ. CDR3 loop: CASSLGEGTEAFF. Written as DNA, the CDR3 is TGCGCCAGCAGCTTGGGTGAGGGAACTGAAGCTTTCTTT.

On this clone itself: The sample carries other DNA sequences with the same CDR3. The V and J genes are TRBV28 and TRBJ2-5; 10 nucleotides match TRBD1. J gave up 5 bases and V 5 bases, and 8 bases lay outside the gene matches. Per germline, CDR1 MDHEN and CDR2 SYDVKM. The CDR3 consists of 15 residues. CDR3 sequence: CASSPRTGGRETQYF. CDR3 nucleotides: TGTGCCAGCAGTCCCCGGACAGGGGGGCGGGAGACCCAGTACTTC. The complete variable domain, with remaining parts taken from reference TRBV28 and TRBJ2-5, reads DVKVTQSSRYLVKRTGEKVFLECVQDMDHENMFWYRQDPGLGLRLIYFSYDVKMKEKGDIPEGYSVSREKKERFSLILESASTNQTSMYLCASSPRTGGRETQYFGPGTRLLVL.

The CDR3 DNA reads TGTGCCAGCAGCGCCCCAGGGGGCCCCGGTTCACCCCTCCACTTT. Its protein is CASSAPGGPGSPLHF. This chain links TRBV9 with TRBJ1-6; 8 nucleotides match TRBD1. The CDR3 length is 15 residues. After removal of 3 bases from V and 9 bases from J, the junction contained 8 bases not matched to a gene. Germline V gene sequence: CDR1 SGDLS, CDR2 YYNGEE.

The V gene is TRBV24-1, the J gene TRBJ2-1, with 8 nucleotides matching TRBD2. CDR1 KGHDR and CDR2 SFDVKD come from the germline V gene. V shed 2 bases, J shed 0 bases, and the junction held 5 bases outside the gene matches. This CDR3 is built from 17 residues. This CDR3 reads CATSDSLAESSYNEQFF. The CDR3 bases are TGTGCCACCAGTGATTCACTAGCGGAAAGCTCCTACAATGAGCAGTTCTTC.

The rearrangement uses TRBV7-8 and TRBJ2-7, with D possibly matching TRBD2 (6 bases). Trimming took 5 bases from V and 2 from J, leaving 7 bases between them. This CDR3 is 12 amino acids long. The V gene's germline CDR1 is SGHVS and CDR2 FQNEAQ. CDR3 nucleotide sequence: TGTGCCAGCAGCAGGGAGGCCTACGAGCAGTACTTC. Its translation is CASSREAYEQYF.

This chain joins TRBV4-3 and TRBJ2-1; 11 bases line up with TRBD2. The trim removed 3 bases at V and 6 bases at J, leaving 7 bases unmatched. CDR1 is LGHNA, CDR2 YSLEER, per germline. The CDR3 is 16 residues long. For the CDR3, the DNA is TGCGCCAGCAGCCATGAACTAGCGGGAGTAAGCAATGAGCAGTTCTTC. It specifies CASSHELAGVSNEQFF.

The chain links TRBV6-5 to TRBJ1-1, with a tentative D call TRBD1 (6 bases). The CDR3 loop spans 13 amino acids. V lost 6 bases, J lost 5 bases, and 13 bases lay in between. The germline gives CDR1 MNHEY, CDR2 SVGAGI. CDR3 bases: TGTGCCAGCAGGGGGGCTGGAGGAACTGAAGCTTTCTTT. This gives the protein CASRGAGGTEAFF.

The CDR3 loop is CASSPRQGASPLHF. The DNA of the CDR3 is TGTGCCAGCAGCCCCAGACAGGGAGCCTCACCCCTCCACTTT. This sequence joins TRBV3-1 (or the pseudogene TRBV3-2) and TRBJ1-6, with TRBD1 matching 7 bases. The CDR3 has 14 residues. The ends lost 4 bases at V and 10 bases at J; junction bases unmatched: 7. Germline CDR1 and CDR2: LGHDT and YNNKEL (reference sequence).

The chain links TRBV30 to TRBJ2-1, with 8 bases fitting TRBD2. The J segment lost 9 bases and the V segment lost 4 bases, leaving 8 bases of the junction unmatched. This CDR3 is built from 13 residues. The germline CDR1 and CDR2 sequences are GTSNPN and SVGIG (reference sequence). CDR3 sequence (DNA): TGTGCCTGGACCGGGACTAGTGTGGGTGAGCAGTTCTTC. Protein: CAWTGTSVGEQFF.

The genes are TRBV28 and TRBJ1-4; 7 bases align to TRBD1. V dropped 6 bases and J dropped 4; count of bases not matched to a gene: 5. Germline V gives CDR1 MDHEN, CDR2 SYDVKM. The CDR3 is 14 residues long. This CDR3 is CASRSQGRNEKLFF. In nucleotides, the CDR3 is TGTGCCAGCAGATCACAGGGGCGTAATGAAAAACTGTTTTTT.

J is TRBJ2-1 and V is TRBV3-1 (or the pseudogene TRBV3-2); TRBD1 matches at 9 bases. The CDR3 sequence is 15 residues long. V was clipped by 0 bases and J by 9 bases; unmatched bases: 6. Germline CDR1 LGHDT, CDR2 YNNKEL (reference sequence). This CDR3 reads CASSQETGGLGEQFF. DNA for the CDR3: TGTGCCAGCAGCCAAGAGACAGGGGGTCTGGGTGAGCAGTTCTTC.

The CDR3 bases are TGCGCCAGCAGCTCGGACAGGGTTTTTTCAGATACGCAGTATTTT. This codes for CASSSDRVFSDTQYF. The chain recombines TRBV5-1 with TRBJ2-3, with 8 bases lining up with TRBD1. This CDR3 region has 15 residues. Germline V lookup: CDR1 SGHRS, CDR2 YFSETQ. The ends lost 3 bases at V and 4 bases at J; junction bases unmatched: 7.

The V call is TRBV25-1, the J call TRBJ2-7; TRBD1 matches 9 bases. V dropped 6 bases and J dropped 3; count of bases not matched to a gene: 3. Germline CDR1 and CDR2: MGHDK and SYGVNS. The CDR3 is 13 residues long. CDR3 nucleotide sequence: TGTGCCAGCAGCGCGGGACAGGGCTACGAGCAGTACTTC. Amino acid sequence: CASSAGQGYEQYF.

The CDR3 region is CASSTGTGSSYEQYV. The DNA for the CDR3 is TGTGCCAGCTCAACCGGGACAGGGAGCTCCTACGAGCAGTACGTC. The chain employs TRBV18 and TRBJ2-7, with 9 bases that match TRBD1. This CDR3 has 15 amino acids. Losses at the gene ends were 5 bases for V and 0 bases for J; bases not matched to a gene: 5. Germline V gives CDR1 KGHSH, CDR2 LQKENI.

The V and J genes are TRBV24-1 and TRBJ1-2; TRBD1 matches 7 bases. The CDR3 has 15 residues. V lost 5 bases, J lost 4 bases, and 9 bases stayed unmatched. The V gene's germline CDR1 is KGHDR and CDR2 SFDVKD. The CDR3 here is CATSGGLQGGYGYTF. As DNA, the CDR3 is TGTGCCACCAGTGGCGGACTCCAGGGGGGCTATGGCTACACCTTC.

The DNA for the CDR3 is TGCGCCAGCAGTCCTTACCCCGCGGGCGCTTTCTTT. Its protein is CASSPYPAGAFF. The chain combines TRBV4-3 with TRBJ1-1, with unresolved D. V lost 6 bases and J lost 11, with 16 bases in between. Germline CDR1 reads LGHNA; CDR2 reads YSLEER. This CDR3 contains 12 residues.

This chain uses TRBV5-8 with TRBJ2-3; 7 bases agree with TRBD1. The CDR3 loop spans 15 amino acids. The ends lost 4 bases at V and 0 bases at J; junction bases unmatched: 5. Germline V lookup: CDR1 SGHTS, CDR2 YDEGEE. The CDR3 here is CASSPGQASTDTQYF. The CDR3 coding sequence is TGTGCCAGCAGCCCAGGACAGGCTAGCACAGATACGCAGTATTTT. Combining the CDR3 with reference TRBV5-8 and TRBJ2-3 gives the whole variable domain EAGVTQSPTHLIKTRGQQATLRCSPISGHTSVYWYQQALGLGLQFLLWYDEGEERNRGNFPPRFSGRQFPNYSSELNVNALELEDSALYLCASSPGQASTDTQYFGPGTRLTVL.

V is TRBV7-2 and J is TRBJ1-2; D not certain. Trimming removed 11 bases from V and 3 bases from J, with 19 bases in between. The CDR3 is 14 residues long. Germline lookup yields CDR1 SGHTA and CDR2 FQGNSA. CDR3 sequence reads: CAGAGGRNDYGYTF. The DNA for the CDR3 is TGTGCCGGCGCCGGAGGGAGGAATGACTATGGCTACACCTTC.

The chain recombines TRBV2 with TRBJ2-7; maybe TRBD2 (6 bases). V lost 10 bases to trimming and J lost 4 bases, with 14 bases between them. The CDR3 contains 12 residues. From germline, CDR1 is SNHLY and CDR2 FYNNEI. In nucleotides, the CDR3 is TGTGCCACCGCGGGACGGCTGTACGAGCAGTACTTC. Residues: CATAGRLYEQYF.

V usage is TRBV29-1 and J usage is TRBJ1-6, with D possibly TRBD1 on 6 matching bases. The CDR3 runs 11 residues. The V gene lost 0 bases and the J gene lost 17 bases, with 11 bases spanning the gap. Germline-derived CDR1 and CDR2 are SQVTM and ANQGSEA. The CDR3 sequence is CSVEDSRGFHF. In DNA, the CDR3 is TGCAGCGTTGAAGATAGTAGGGGGTTCCACTTT.

V and J are TRBV5-8 and TRBJ1-1; possible D gene TRBD1, 6 bases. The germline V and J ends were trimmed by 4 bases and 7 bases, with 23 bases remaining between them. Germline V gene data show CDR1 as SGHTS and CDR2 as YDEGEE. The CDR3 runs 16 residues. Written as DNA, the CDR3 is TGTGCCAGCAGCCGATCCACCGGGACACTAGAGGGTGAAGCTTTCTTT. This codes for CASSRSTGTLEGEAFF.